This is a list of T cell receptor beta chains from one sample in a study of blood T cell repertoires in COVID-19. Sequencing used immunoSEQ multiplex PCR; TCRdb keeps in-frame clones, though not all of them. This table holds around 320,000 clones, approximately 88% found once. The specimen was peripheral blood. The receptors here all came from a young woman who had recovered from COVID-19. Both conserved end residues are part of each CDR3. The D gene is left open where the match is weak. Expanded clones are given a class, and other clones once, few, many or no size at all.

>TRBJ1-1|.|TRBV5-1|.
TGCGCCAGCAGCTACACCTCCGCGGTGAACACTGAAGCTTTCTTT
CASSYTSAVNTEAFF
>TRBJ1-1|.|TRBV27|.
TGTGCCAGCAGTTTGGGGCCAGGGTTTACTGAAGCTTTCTTT
CASSLGPGFTEAFF
>TRBJ1-2|.|TRBV27|TRBD1
TGTGCCAGCCTGAGTGGGGACAGGGGGCGCGGTGGCTACACCTTC
CASLSGDRGRGGYTF
>TRBJ2-3|.|TRBV7-9|TRBD2
TGTGCCAGCAGCACGGTAGCGGGGGGCACAGATACGCAGTATTTT
CASSTVAGGTDTQYF
>TRBJ2-3|.|TRBV12-5|TRBD1
TGTGCTAGTGGCTCCGGCGACCGGGACAGGGTGGATACGCAGTATTTT
CASGSGDRDRVDTQYF
>TRBJ2-7|.|TRBV6-5|.
TGTGCCAGCAGTTACTCGGGGGGGCGGAACGAGCAGTACTTC
CASSYSGGRNEQYF
>TRBJ2-7|.|TRBV6-5|TRBD1
TGTGCCAGCACCTCGACAGGGGACAGCTCCTACGAGCAGTACTTC
CASTSTGDSSYEQYF
>TRBJ1-3|.|TRBV27|TRBD1
TGTGCCAGCAGTTTCAACAGGGGCCGTCCCGGAAACACCATATATTTT
CASSFNRGRPGNTIYF
>TRBJ1-5|.|TRBV6-5|.
TGTGCCAGCAGCTTTGGACAGAAGTATCAGCCCCAGCATTTT
CASSFGQKYQPQHF
>TRBJ2-2|few|TRBV25-1|.
TGTGCCAGCAGCTCGACAGGCTCCCCGGGGGAGCTGTTTTTT
CASSSTGSPGELFF
>TRBJ2-3|few|TRBV27|.
TGTGCCAGCAGTTCCCCGACCTATCCGGGGGATACGCAGTATTTT
CASSSPTYPGDTQYF
>TRBJ2-2|.|TRBV9|TRBD2
TGTGCCAGCAGCGTAGAGTCCCCTACGAGACTAGCGGGCACCGGGGAGCTGTTTTTT
CASSVESPTRLAGTGELFF
>TRBJ1-4|.|TRBV4-1|.
TGCGCCAGCAGCCAAGCTGACACTTTAGACGGTGAAAAACTGTTTTTT
CASSQADTLDGEKLFF
>TRBJ2-1|.|TRBV9|.
TGTGCCAGCAGCGCAAGCCCAACCGCCTACAATGAGCAGTTCTTC
CASSASPTAYNEQFF
>TRBJ1-2|.|TRBV7-9|.
TGTGCCAGCAGCTTCGGACAGTACTATGGCTACACCTTC
CASSFGQYYGYTF
>TRBJ1-1|few|TRBV24-1|.
TGTGCCACCAGTGACACAGGGAAGAACACTGAAGCTTTCTTT
CATSDTGKNTEAFF
>TRBJ1-3|.|TRBV7-2|.
TGTGCCAGCAGTCCGAATGGTCAGGGTTATGGAAACACCATATATTTT
CASSPNGQGYGNTIYF
>TRBJ2-2|.|TRBV5-1|.
TGCGCCAGCAGCGGGGGAGAAGGGGGTGACCCGAACACCGGGGAGCTGTTTTTT
CASSGGEGGDPNTGELFF
>TRBJ2-7|few|TRBV10-3|.
TGTGCCACCGTGGGGGGAGAGACCAACGAGCAGTACTTC
CATVGGETNEQYF
>TRBJ1-2|.|TRBV3-1/TRBV3-2|.
TGTGCCAGCAGCCACTTCGACAGAGCTAACTATGGCTACACCTTC
CASSHFDRANYGYTF
>TRBJ1-2|.|TRBV28|.
TGTGCCAGCAGCAGGGGATTAGATGGCTACACCTTC
CASSRGLDGYTF
>TRBJ2-5|.|TRBV7-8|.
TGTGCCAGCAGCTCCACGGGTGGCCGGGTGACCCAGTACTTC
CASSSTGGRVTQYF
>TRBJ2-1|few|TRBV28|.
TGTGCCAGCCAGCAGGTGTACAATGAGCAGTTCTTC
CASQQVYNEQFF
>TRBJ1-5|.|TRBV28|.
TGTGCCAGCAGTTTAAGTGGCAGGGGAGGGAATCAGCCCCAGCATTTT
CASSLSGRGGNQPQHF
>TRBJ2-1|.|TRBV5-5|.
TGTGCCAGCAGCTCTACAGGTTACAATGAGCAGTTCTTC
CASSSTGYNEQFF
>TRBJ1-5|.|TRBV6-6|TRBD1
TGTGCCAGCAGCTTTCCGGGACAGTACAATCAGCCCCAGCATTTT
CASSFPGQYNQPQHF
>TRBJ1-4|.|TRBV25-1|.
TGTGCCAGCAGTGAATTGCAGACAGCTGAAAAACTGTTTTTT
CASSELQTAEKLFF
>TRBJ1-1|.|TRBV7-2|.
TGTGCCAGCAGCTTAGATCTAAACACTGAAGCTTTCTTT
CASSLDLNTEAFF
>TRBJ2-6|.|TRBV7-7|TRBD1
TGTGCCAGCAGCTTACACAGGGGGAGCTCTGGGGCCAACGTCCTGACTTTC
CASSLHRGSSGANVLTF
>TRBJ2-3|.|TRBV7-9|TRBD1
TGTGCCAGCAGCCAGGAAACAGGGGACCCAGATACGCAGTATTTT
CASSQETGDPDTQYF
>TRBJ1-6|once|TRBV5-1|.
TGCGCCAGCAGCTGTGGGTGGGGAGCCCCAAAGGGACCCCTCCACTTT
CASSCGWGAPKGPLHF
>TRBJ1-3|.|TRBV3-1/TRBV3-2|.
TGTGCCAGCAGCCAAGAAGGACATGCCTCTGGAAACACTATATATTTT
CASSQEGHASGNTIYF
>TRBJ2-2|.|TRBV7-2|.
TGTGCCAGCAGCTTAGGGGCTTCGGGATTCGGGGAGCTGTTTTTT
CASSLGASGFGELFF
>TRBJ1-1|.|TRBV29-1|.
TGCAGCGCCTCCGTACCGGGGAACACTGAAGCTTTCTTT
CSASVPGNTEAFF
>TRBJ1-1|.|TRBV5-1|TRBD1
TGCGCCAGCAGCACTGACAGGGTCGGGGGCACTGAAGCTTTCTTT
CASSTDRVGGTEAFF
>TRBJ1-4|.|TRBV28|.
TGTGCCAGCCGGGAGTATGAAAAACTGTTTTTT
CASREYEKLFF
>TRBJ2-1|.|TRBV6-1|TRBD2
TGTGCCAGCAGTGGCAGATCGGGGGGAGTGAGCAATGAGCAGTTCTTC
CASSGRSGGVSNEQFF
>TRBJ1-1|few|TRBV28|.
TGTGCCAGCAGTTCGCGGGCAGCTTTCTTT
CASSSRAAFF
>TRBJ2-3|.|TRBV2|TRBD2
TGTGCCAGCAGTCCTACTAGCGGGGGGGCCCATACGCAGTATTTT
CASSPTSGGAHTQYF
>TRBJ1-2|few|TRBV3-1/TRBV3-2|.
TGTGCCAGCAGCCAAAACACAGCCTATGGCTACACCTTC
CASSQNTAYGYTF
>TRBJ2-5|.|TRBV12-3/TRBV12-4|.
TGTGCCAGCAAGGGGGGGATCCAAGAGACCCAGTACTTC
CASKGGIQETQYF
>TRBJ2-2|.|TRBV2|.
TGTGCCAGCAATTCAATACTCGGGGGGGAGCTGTTTTTT
CASNSILGGELFF
>TRBJ2-7|.|TRBV5-5|.
TGTGCCAGCAGCTCCAGGATTTACGAGCAGTACTTC
CASSSRIYEQYF
>TRBJ1-1|once|TRBV28|TRBD1
TGTGCCAGCAGTTCCGGGACAGGGGGCCGGGGAGACACTGAAGCTTTCTTT
CASSSGTGGRGDTEAFF
>TRBJ2-7|.|TRBV28|.
TGTGCCAGCAGTCCGAGTTGGGGGGAAGGCTACGAGCAGTACTTC
CASSPSWGEGYEQYF
>TRBJ2-3|.|TRBV9|TRBD2
TGTGCCAGCAGTACTAGCGGCCAACCTACAGATACGCAGTATTTT
CASSTSGQPTDTQYF
>TRBJ2-7|.|TRBV2|TRBD2
TGTGCCAGCAGGCTTACTAGCGGGGGGGCCAACGAGCAGTACTTC
CASRLTSGGANEQYF
>TRBJ2-1|.|TRBV9|.
TGTGCCAGCAGCGTAGGTAGCAGGGGGAGGAATGAGCAGTTCTTC
CASSVGSRGRNEQFF
>TRBJ2-1|.|TRBV7-9|.
TGTGCCAGCAGCTTGGTGGACCCGGGATTAAAAAACTACAATGAGCAGTTCTTC
CASSLVDPGLKNYNEQFF
>TRBJ1-5|.|TRBV28|TRBD1
TGTGCCAGCACCCCAGGGGGCGGGGGCAATCAGCCCCAGCATTTT
CASTPGGGGNQPQHF
>TRBJ1-2|.|TRBV14|.
TGTGCCAGCAGCCAAGAAGACTGGGGCGGTGGCTACACCTTC
CASSQEDWGGGYTF
>TRBJ2-5|.|TRBV14|TRBD1
TGTGCCAGCAGCCAGGGACAGGACACGAAGACCCAGTACTTC
CASSQGQDTKTQYF
>TRBJ2-7|.|TRBV6-5|.
TGTGCCAGCAGGTCCGAGATCGGGAGCTCCTACGAGCAGTACTTC
CASRSEIGSSYEQYF
>TRBJ1-4|.|TRBV6-5|TRBD1
TGTGCCAGCAGTAAACCGGGACAGAATGAAAAACTGTTTTTT
CASSKPGQNEKLFF
>TRBJ1-1|once|TRBV5-1|TRBD1
TGCGCCAGCAGCTGGGGGACAGGGGGCTGGACTGAAGCTTTCTTT
CASSWGTGGWTEAFF
>TRBJ1-1|.|TRBV5-1|.
TGCGCCAGCAGTTATTCAGGGGTGAACACTGAAGCTTTCTTT
CASSYSGVNTEAFF
>TRBJ1-6|.|TRBV3-1/TRBV3-2|TRBD1
TGTGCCAGCAGCCTCCGGAGACAGGGGGCGGTTTCACCCCTCCACTTT
CASSLRRQGAVSPLHF